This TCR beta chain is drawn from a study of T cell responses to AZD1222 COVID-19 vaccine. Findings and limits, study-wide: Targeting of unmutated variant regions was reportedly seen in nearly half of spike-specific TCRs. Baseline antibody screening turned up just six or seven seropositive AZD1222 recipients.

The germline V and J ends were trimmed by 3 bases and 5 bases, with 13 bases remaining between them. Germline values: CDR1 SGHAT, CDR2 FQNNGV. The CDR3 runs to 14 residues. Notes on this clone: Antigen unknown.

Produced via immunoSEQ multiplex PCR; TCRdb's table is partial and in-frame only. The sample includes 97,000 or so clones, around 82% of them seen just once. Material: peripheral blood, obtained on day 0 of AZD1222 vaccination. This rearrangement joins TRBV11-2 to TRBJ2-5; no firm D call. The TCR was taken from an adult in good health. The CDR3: CASSFTPTGETQYF. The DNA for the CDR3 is TGTGCCAGCAGCTTCACGCCAACCGGGGAGACCCAGTACTTC.